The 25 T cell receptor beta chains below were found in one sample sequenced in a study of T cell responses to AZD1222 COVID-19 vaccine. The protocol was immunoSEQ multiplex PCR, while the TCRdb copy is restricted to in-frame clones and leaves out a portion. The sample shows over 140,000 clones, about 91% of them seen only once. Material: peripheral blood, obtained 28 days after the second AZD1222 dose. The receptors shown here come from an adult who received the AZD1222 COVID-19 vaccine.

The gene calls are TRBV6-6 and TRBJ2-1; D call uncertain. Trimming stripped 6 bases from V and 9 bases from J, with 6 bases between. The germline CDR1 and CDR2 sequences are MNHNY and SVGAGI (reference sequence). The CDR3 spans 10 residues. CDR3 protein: CASSRSEQFF. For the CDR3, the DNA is TGTGCCAGCAGCCGGAGTGAGCAGTTCTTC.

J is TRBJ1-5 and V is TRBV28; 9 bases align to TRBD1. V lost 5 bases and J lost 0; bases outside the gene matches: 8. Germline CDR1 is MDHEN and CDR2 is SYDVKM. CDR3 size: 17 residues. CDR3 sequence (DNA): TGTGCCAGCAGTCCCTACGGGGACAGGGATAGCAATCAGCCCCAGCATTTT. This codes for CASSPYGDRDSNQPQHF.

CDR3 loop: CASSLSPGLAGGLDTDTQYF. As DNA, the CDR3 is TGTGCCAGCAGTTTATCCCCGGGACTAGCGGGAGGGTTAGACACAGATACGCAGTATTTT. The J gene is TRBJ2-3, the V gene TRBV27, with 16 bases identical to TRBD2. The CDR3 has 20 residues. J lost 2 bases, V lost 0 bases, and 8 bases had no gene match. CDR1 and CDR2 from the germline V gene are MNHEY and SMNVEV (reference sequence).

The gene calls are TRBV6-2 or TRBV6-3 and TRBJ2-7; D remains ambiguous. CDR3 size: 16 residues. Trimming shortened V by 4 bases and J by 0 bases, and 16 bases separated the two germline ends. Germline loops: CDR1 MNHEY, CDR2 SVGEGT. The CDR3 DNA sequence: TGTGCCAGCAGTTTCGATAGTCCCGGCGGCTCCTACGAGCAGTACTTC. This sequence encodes CASSFDSPGGSYEQYF.

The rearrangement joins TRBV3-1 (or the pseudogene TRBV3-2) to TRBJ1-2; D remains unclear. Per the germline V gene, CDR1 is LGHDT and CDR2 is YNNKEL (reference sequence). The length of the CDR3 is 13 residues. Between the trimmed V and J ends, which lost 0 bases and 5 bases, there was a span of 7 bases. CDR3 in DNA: TGTGCCAGCAGCCAAGAAGGGAGGTATGGCTACACCTTC. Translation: CASSQEGRYGYTF.

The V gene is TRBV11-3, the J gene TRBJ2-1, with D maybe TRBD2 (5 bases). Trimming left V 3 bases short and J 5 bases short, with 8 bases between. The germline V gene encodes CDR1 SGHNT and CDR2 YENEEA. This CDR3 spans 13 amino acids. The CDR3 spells CASSFTRDNEQFF. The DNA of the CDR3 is TGTGCCAGCAGCTTTACTAGGGACAATGAGCAGTTCTTC.

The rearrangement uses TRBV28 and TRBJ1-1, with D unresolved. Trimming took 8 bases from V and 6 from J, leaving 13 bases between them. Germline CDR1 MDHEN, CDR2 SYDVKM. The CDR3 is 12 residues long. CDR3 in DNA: TGTGCCAGCGGATTGAGTTTTGCTGAAGCTTTCTTT. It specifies CASGLSFAEAFF. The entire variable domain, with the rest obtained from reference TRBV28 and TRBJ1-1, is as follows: DVKVTQSSRYLVKRTGEKVFLECVQDMDHENMFWYRQDPGLGLRLIYFSYDVKMKEKGDIPEGYSVSREKKERFSLILESASTNQTSMYLCASGLSFAEAFFGQGTRLTVV.

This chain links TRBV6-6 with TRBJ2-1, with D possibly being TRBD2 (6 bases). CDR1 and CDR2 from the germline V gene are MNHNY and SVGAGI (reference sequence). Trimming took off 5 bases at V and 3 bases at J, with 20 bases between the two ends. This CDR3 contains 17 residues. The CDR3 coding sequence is TGTGCCAGCAGTCTACCCACGACGGGGGACCTCTACAATGAGCAGTTCTTC. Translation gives CASSLPTTGDLYNEQFF.

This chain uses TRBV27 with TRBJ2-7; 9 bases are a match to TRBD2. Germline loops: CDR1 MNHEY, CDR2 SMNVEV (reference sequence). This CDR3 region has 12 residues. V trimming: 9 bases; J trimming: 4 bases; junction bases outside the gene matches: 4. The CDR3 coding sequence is TGTGCCAGTAGCGGGAGCGCATACGAGCAGTACTTC. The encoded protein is CASSGSAYEQYF.

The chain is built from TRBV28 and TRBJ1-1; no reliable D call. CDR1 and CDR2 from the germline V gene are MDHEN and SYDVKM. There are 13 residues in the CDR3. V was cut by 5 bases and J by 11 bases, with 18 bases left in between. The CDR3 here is CASSPPSKTWAFF. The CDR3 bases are TGTGCCAGCAGTCCTCCCTCTAAAACTTGGGCTTTCTTT.

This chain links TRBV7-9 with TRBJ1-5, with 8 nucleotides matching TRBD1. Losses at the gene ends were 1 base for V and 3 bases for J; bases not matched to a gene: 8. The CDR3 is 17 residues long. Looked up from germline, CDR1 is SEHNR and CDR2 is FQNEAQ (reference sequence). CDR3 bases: TGTGCCAGCAGCTTAGGTCCCGGGACAGGTAACAATCAGCCCCAGCATTTT. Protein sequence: CASSLGPGTGNNQPQHF.

The CDR3 DNA follows: TGTGCCATCAGTGAAGGCAGGGCTCAGCCCCAGCATTTT. This gives the protein CAISEGRAQPQHF. The rearrangement links TRBV10-3 to TRBJ1-5; TRBD1 is a possible D gene (5 bases). In germline, CDR1 is ENHRY, CDR2 SYGVKD. With 3 bases removed from V and 6 bases from J, the gap between germline ends came to 9 bases. This CDR3 region has 13 residues.

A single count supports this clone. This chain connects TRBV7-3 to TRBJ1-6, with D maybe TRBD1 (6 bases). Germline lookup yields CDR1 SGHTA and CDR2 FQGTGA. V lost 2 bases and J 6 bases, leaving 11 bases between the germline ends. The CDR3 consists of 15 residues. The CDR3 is CASSLGTQSNSPLHF. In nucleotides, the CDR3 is TGTGCCAGCAGCTTAGGGACACAGAGTAATTCACCCCTCCACTTT.

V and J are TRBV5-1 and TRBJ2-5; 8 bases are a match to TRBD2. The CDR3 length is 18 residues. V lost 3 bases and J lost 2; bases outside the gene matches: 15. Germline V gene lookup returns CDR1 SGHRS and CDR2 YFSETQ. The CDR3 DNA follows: TGCGCCAGCAGCTCGAAAGGACTTGGCCAGCGGGAGCAAGAGACCCAGTACTTC. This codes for CASSSKGLGQREQETQYF. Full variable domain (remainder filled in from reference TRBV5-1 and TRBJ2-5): KAGVTQTPRYLIKTRGQQVTLSCSPISGHRSVSWYQQTPGQGLQFLFEYFSETQRNKGNFPGRFSGRQFSNSRSEMNVSTLELGDSALYLCASSSKGLGQREQETQYFGPGTRLLVL.

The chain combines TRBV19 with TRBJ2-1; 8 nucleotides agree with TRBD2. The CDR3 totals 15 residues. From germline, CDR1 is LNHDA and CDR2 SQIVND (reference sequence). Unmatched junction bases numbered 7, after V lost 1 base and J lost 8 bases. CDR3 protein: CASSIGSSGIDEQFF. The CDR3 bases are TGTGCCAGTAGTATAGGTAGTAGCGGGATCGATGAGCAGTTCTTC.

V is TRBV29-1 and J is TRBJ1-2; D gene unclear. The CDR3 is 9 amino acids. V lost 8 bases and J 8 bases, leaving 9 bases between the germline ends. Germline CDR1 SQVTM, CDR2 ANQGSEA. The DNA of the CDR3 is TGCAGCACCGACGGGGGCTACACCTTC. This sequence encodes CSTDGGYTF.

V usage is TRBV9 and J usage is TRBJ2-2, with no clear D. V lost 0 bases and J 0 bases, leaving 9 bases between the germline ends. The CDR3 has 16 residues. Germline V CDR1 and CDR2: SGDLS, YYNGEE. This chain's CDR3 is CASSVDGRPNTGELFF. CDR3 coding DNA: TGTGCCAGCAGCGTAGACGGACGTCCGAACACCGGGGAGCTGTTTTTT.

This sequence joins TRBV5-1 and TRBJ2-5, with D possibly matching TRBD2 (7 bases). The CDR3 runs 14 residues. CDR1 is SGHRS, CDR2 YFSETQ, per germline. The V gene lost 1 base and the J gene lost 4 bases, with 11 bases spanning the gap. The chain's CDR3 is CASSLRGEGETQYF. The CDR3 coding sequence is TGCGCCAGCAGCTTGAGGGGGGAGGGAGAGACCCAGTACTTC.

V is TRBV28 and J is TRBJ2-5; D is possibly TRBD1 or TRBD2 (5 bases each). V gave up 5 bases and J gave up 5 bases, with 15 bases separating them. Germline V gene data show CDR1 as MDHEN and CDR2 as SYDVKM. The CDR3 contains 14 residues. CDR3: CASSPAGTSETQYF. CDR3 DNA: TGTGCCAGCAGTCCAGCCGGGACGAGTGAGACCCAGTACTTC.

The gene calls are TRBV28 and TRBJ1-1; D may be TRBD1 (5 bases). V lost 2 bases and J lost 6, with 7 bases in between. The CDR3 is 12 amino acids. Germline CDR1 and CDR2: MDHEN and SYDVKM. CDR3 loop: CASSLIRAEAFF. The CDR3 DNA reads TGTGCCAGCAGTTTAATCAGGGCTGAAGCTTTCTTT.

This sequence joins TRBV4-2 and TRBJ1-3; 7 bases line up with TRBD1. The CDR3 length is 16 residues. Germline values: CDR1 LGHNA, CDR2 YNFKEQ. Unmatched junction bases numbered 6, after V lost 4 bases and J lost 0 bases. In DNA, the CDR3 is TGTGCCAGCAGCCCGCAGGGACAGAGCTCTGGAAACACCATATATTTT. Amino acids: CASSPQGQSSGNTIYF.

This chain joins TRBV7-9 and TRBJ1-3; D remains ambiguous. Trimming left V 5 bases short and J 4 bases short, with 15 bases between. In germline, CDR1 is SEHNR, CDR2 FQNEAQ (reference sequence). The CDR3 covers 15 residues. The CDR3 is CASSPSGSGGNTIYF. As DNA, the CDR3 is TGTGCCAGCAGCCCATCGGGGTCGGGCGGAAACACCATATATTTT.

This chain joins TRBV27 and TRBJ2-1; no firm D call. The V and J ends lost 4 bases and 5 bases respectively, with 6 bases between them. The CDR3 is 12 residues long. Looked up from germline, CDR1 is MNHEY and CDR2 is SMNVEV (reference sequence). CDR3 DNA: TGTGCCAGCAGTTATCGGAACAATGAGCAGTTCTTC. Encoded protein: CASSYRNNEQFF.

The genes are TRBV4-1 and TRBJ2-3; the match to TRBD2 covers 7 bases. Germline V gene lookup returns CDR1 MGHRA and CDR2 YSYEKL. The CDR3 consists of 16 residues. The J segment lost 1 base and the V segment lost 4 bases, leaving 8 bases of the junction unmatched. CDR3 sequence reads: CASSLGDYTGTDTQYF. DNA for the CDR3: TGCGCCAGCAGCCTTGGGGACTATACAGGCACAGATACGCAGTATTTT.

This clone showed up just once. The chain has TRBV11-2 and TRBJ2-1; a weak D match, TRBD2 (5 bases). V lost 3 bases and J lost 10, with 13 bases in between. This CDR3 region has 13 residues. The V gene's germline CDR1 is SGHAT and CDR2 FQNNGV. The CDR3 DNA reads TGTGCCAGCAGCTTCGAGAGGGCCGGCGAGCAGTTCTTC. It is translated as CASSFERAGEQFF.